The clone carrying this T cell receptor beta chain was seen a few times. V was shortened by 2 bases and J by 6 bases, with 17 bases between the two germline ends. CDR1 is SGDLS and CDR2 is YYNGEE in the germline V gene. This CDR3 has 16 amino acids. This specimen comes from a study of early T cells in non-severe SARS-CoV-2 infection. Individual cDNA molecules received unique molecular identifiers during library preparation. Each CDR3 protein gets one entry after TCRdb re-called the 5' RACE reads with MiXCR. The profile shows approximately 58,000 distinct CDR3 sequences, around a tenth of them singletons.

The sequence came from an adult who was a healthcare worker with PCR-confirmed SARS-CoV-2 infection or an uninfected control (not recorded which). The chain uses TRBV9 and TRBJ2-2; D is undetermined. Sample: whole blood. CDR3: CASSVRYSTVPGELFF. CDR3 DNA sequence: TGTGCCAGCAGCGTTAGATACTCCACCGTCCCCGGGGAGCTGTTTTTT.